The 19 T cell receptor beta chains below all came from one sample that was sequenced in a study of identifying expanded T cells in peripheral blood (dated by TCRdb to between 2017 and 2020). Library construction relied on the immunoSEQ multiplex PCR assay. TCRdb obtained this table from immuneACCESS and retained in-frame rearrangements with V and J assigned. These tables miss some clones; where compared with another copy, unresolved V genes account for less than half of the shortfall, and the remainder is unexplained. In all, the sample holds tens of thousands of clones, and approximately 91% of those were seen once. The ten largest clonotypes hold about 3% of the sample. The material sequenced was blood. The origin of the receptors is a person between 18 and 69 years old in good health.

The chain is built from TRBV28 and TRBJ2-7; D is perhaps TRBD1 (6 bases). Germline-derived CDR1 and CDR2 are MDHEN and SYDVKM. Between the trimmed V and J ends, which lost 3 bases and 9 bases, there was a span of 24 bases. CDR3 length equals 16 residues. The chain's CDR3 is CASSFYGQPSRLGQYF. CDR3 bases: TGTGCCAGCAGTTTTTATGGACAGCCCTCCAGGCTCGGGCAGTACTTC.

This chain uses TRBV11-3 with TRBJ2-5; no definite D call. The end of the DNA is better explained by TRBJ2-7, so the J call may be wrong. CDR3 length: 13 amino acids. The V gene's germline CDR1 is SGHNT and CDR2 YENEEA. CDR3 sequence: CASSFSLSYEQYF. The CDR3 coding sequence is TGTGCCAGCAGCTTTAGCTTATCCTACGAGCAGTACTTC.

V gene TRBV9 combines with J gene TRBJ2-2; D is possibly TRBD1 (6 bases). This CDR3 contains 17 residues. Deletions cut 3 bases from V and 3 bases from J, with 18 bases between. The germline V gene encodes CDR1 SGDLS and CDR2 YYNGEE. In nucleotides, the CDR3 is TGTGCCAGCAGCGCCCCCGAGGCAGGGGTGTACACCGGGGAGCTGTTTTTT. Translated, it gives CASSAPEAGVYTGELFF.

The rearrangement links TRBV9 to TRBJ1-5; a possible D gene is TRBD1 (5 bases). V was pared by 3 bases and J by 10 bases, with 23 bases between. Germline V gives CDR1 SGDLS, CDR2 YYNGEE. The CDR3 is 16 residues long. In DNA form, the CDR3 reads TGTGCCAGCAGCGCATGGGGGGTAAGAGTGCCTAGCCCCCAGCATTTT. It yields the protein CASSAWGVRVPSPQHF.

This clone appeared a few times. This rearrangement joins TRBV19 to TRBJ1-6; D is unclear. CDR1 and CDR2 (germline): LNHDA, SQIVND (reference sequence). The V gene lost 6 bases and the J gene lost 10 bases, with 10 bases spanning the gap. This CDR3 contains 12 residues. The CDR3 sequence is CASSSELSPLHF. CDR3 DNA sequence: TGTGCCAGTAGCTCGGAATTATCACCCCTCCACTTT.

This chain connects TRBV9 to TRBJ2-5, with D hard to call. The CDR3 totals 15 residues. Trimming cost V 4 bases and J 5 bases, with 18 bases left between them. The germline CDR1 and CDR2 sequences are SGDLS and YYNGEE. This CDR3 is CASSPPAVGTETQYF. The DNA for the CDR3 is TGTGCCAGCAGCCCCCCAGCTGTGGGTACCGAGACCCAGTACTTC.

The chain carries TRBV4-1 and TRBJ2-2, with 10 bases that match TRBD2. Germline trimming cut 3 bases from V and 5 bases from J; bases unmatched to any gene: 9. The CDR3 runs 17 residues. Germline CDR1 reads MGHRA; CDR2 reads YSYEKL. CDR3 residues: CASSQESGGGWTGELFF. In DNA, the CDR3 is TGCGCCAGCAGCCAGGAGAGCGGGGGGGGTTGGACCGGGGAGCTGTTTTTT.

The CDR3 loop reads CASSLLASRAEKLDTF. Written as DNA, the CDR3 is TGTGCCAGCAGCTTGCTCGCCAGCCGGGCGGAAAAACTTGACACCTTC. This chain uses TRBV5-5 with TRBJ1-2; D is unclear. CDR3 length: 16 amino acids. The germline V gene has CDR1 SGHKS and CDR2 YYEKEE (reference sequence). Trimming stripped 1 base from V and 12 bases from J, with 25 bases between.

The chain combines TRBV4-3 with TRBJ1-2; D not resolved. Trimming took off 0 bases at V and 4 bases at J, with 12 bases between the two ends. In germline, CDR1 is LGHNA, CDR2 YSLEER. This CDR3 has 15 residues. Here the CDR3 reads CASSQDLGAAYGYTF. The CDR3 bases are TGCGCCAGCAGCCAAGATCTGGGAGCTGCCTATGGCTACACCTTC.

CDR3 loop: CASSPTAPNTEAFF. The CDR3 region has the DNA TGTGCCAGTTCCCCGACAGCTCCGAACACTGAAGCTTTCTTT. The rearrangement joins TRBV19 to TRBJ1-1, with TRBD1 as a possible D gene (5 bases). Trimming shortened V by 8 bases and J by 1 base, and 14 bases separated the two germline ends. The CDR3 runs 14 residues. Germline values: CDR1 LNHDA, CDR2 SQIVND (reference sequence).

Written as DNA, the CDR3 is TGTGCCAGCAGTCCCCAGCTCTACGAGCAGTACTTC. Amino acids: CASSPQLYEQYF. V usage is TRBV2 and J usage is TRBJ2-7; D gene uncertain. Per the germline V gene, CDR1 is SNHLY and CDR2 is FYNNEI. The CDR3 loop spans 12 amino acids. Trimming cost V 5 bases and J 3 bases, with 8 bases left between them.

The chain recombines TRBV7-6 with TRBJ2-7; possible D gene TRBD1, 6 bases. Trimming took off 1 base at V and 3 bases at J, with 13 bases between the two ends. Germline V gives CDR1 SGHVS, CDR2 FNYEAQ. This CDR3 comprises 15 residues. CDR3 in amino acids: CASSLGTDPFYEQYF. The DNA for the CDR3 is TGTGCCAGCAGCTTAGGGACAGACCCCTTCTACGAGCAGTACTTC.

The gene calls are TRBV7-9 and TRBJ2-1, with 11 bases fitting TRBD2. The CDR3 is 15 residues long. V was pared by 6 bases and J by 8 bases, with 9 bases of the junction left unmatched. Germline V lookup: CDR1 SEHNR, CDR2 FQNEAQ (reference sequence). This chain's CDR3 is CASRRSSGRFDEQFF. The CDR3 DNA reads TGTGCCAGCAGGCGGTCTAGCGGGAGGTTCGATGAGCAGTTCTTC.

The chain couples TRBV9 to TRBJ1-6, with no clear D. V shed 0 bases and J shed 10 bases, with 8 bases lying between them. Germline lookup yields CDR1 SGDLS and CDR2 YYNGEE. The CDR3 covers 13 residues. The chain's CDR3 is CASSVEGSSPLHF. The CDR3 DNA follows: TGTGCCAGCAGCGTAGAAGGGTCCTCACCCCTCCACTTT.

Worth noting for this clone: Other nucleotide sequences from this sample produce the same CDR3. This chain joins TRBV28 and TRBJ2-7, with D perhaps TRBD2 (6 bases). Germline assignment: CDR1 MDHEN and CDR2 SYDVKM. The V gene lost 5 bases and the J gene lost 0 bases, with 17 bases spanning the gap. The CDR3 covers 16 residues. CDR3 sequence reads: CASSKEGVPSSYEQYF. The CDR3 DNA reads as TGTGCCAGCAGTAAGGAGGGCGTCCCCAGCTCCTACGAGCAGTACTTC.

CDR3 region: CASSLGSAGNTIYF. The CDR3 DNA reads TGTGCCAGCAGCTTAGGGTCAGCCGGAAACACCATATATTTT. This chain joins TRBV7-6 and TRBJ1-3, with D unclear. The CDR3 runs 14 residues. V lost 1 base and J lost 4, with 8 bases in between. Per the germline V gene, CDR1 is SGHVS and CDR2 is FNYEAQ. Using reference TRBV7-6 and TRBJ1-3 for the parts outside the CDR3, the full variable domain is GAGVSQSPRYKVTKRGQDVALRCDPISGHVSLYWYRQALGQGPEFLTYFNYEAQQDKSGLPNDRFSAERPEGSISTLTIQRTEQRDSAMYRCASSLGSAGNTIYFGEGSWLTVV.

The chain couples TRBV5-4 to TRBJ2-5, with TRBD2 identical over 9 bases. This CDR3 region has 17 residues. Trimming took 4 bases from V and 2 from J; bases not matched to a gene: 12. Germline V gene data show CDR1 as SGHNT and CDR2 as YYREEE (reference sequence). The CDR3 DNA reads as TGTGCCAGCAGCCCCCGGCAAGTAGCGGGGGTACAAGAGACCCAGTACTTC. Encoded protein: CASSPRQVAGVQETQYF. Looking up the rest from reference TRBV5-4 and TRBJ2-5 gives the full variable domain: ETGVTQSPTHLIKTRGQQVTLRCSSQSGHNTVSWYQQALGQGPQFIFQYYREEENGRGNFPPRFSGLQFPNYSSELNVNALELDDSALYLCASSPRQVAGVQETQYFGPGTRLLVL.

This clone was observed once. This chain joins TRBV2 and TRBJ1-2, with D perhaps TRBD1 (5 bases). Germline V gene data show CDR1 as SNHLY and CDR2 as FYNNEI. CDR3 length equals 14 residues. The ends were cut back, 4 bases at V and 0 bases at J, with 9 bases in the middle. Here the CDR3 DNA reads TGTGCCAGCAGTGTCTCGGGGGCTAACTATGGCTACACCTTC. Residues: CASSVSGANYGYTF.

The chain couples TRBV19 to TRBJ1-5, with a possible D match to TRBD1 (6 bases). The V end was cut by 4 bases, the J end by 4 bases, with 14 bases between. Looked up from germline, CDR1 is LNHDA and CDR2 is SQIVND (reference sequence). There are 15 residues in the CDR3. Here the CDR3 reads CASSKGGTINQPQHF. The CDR3 coding sequence is TGTGCCAGTAGTAAAGGGGGGACTATAAATCAGCCCCAGCATTTT.